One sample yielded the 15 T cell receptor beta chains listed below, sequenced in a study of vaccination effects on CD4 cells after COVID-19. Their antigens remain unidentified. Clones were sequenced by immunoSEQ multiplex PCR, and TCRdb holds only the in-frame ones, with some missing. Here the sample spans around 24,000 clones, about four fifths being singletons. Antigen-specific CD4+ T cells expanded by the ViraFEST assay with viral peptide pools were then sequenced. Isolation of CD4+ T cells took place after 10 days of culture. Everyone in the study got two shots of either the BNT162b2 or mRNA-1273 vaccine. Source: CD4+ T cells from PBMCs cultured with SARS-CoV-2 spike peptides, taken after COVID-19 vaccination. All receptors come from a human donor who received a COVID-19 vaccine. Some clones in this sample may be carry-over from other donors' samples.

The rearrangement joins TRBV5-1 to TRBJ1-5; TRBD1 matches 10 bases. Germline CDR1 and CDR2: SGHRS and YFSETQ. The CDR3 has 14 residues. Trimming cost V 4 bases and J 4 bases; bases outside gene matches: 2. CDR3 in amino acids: CASSQGQGNQPQHF. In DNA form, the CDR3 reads TGCGCCAGCAGCCAGGGACAGGGGAATCAGCCCCAGCATTTT.

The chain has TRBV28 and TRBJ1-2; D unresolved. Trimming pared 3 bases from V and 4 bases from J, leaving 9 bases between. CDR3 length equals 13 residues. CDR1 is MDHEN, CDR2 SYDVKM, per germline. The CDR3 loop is CASSFQILYGYTF. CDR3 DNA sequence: TGTGCCAGCAGTTTCCAGATCCTCTATGGCTACACCTTC.

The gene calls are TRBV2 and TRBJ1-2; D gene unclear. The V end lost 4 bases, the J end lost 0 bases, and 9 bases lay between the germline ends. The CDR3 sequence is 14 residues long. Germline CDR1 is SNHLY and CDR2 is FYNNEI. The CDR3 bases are TGTGCCAGCAGTGTGGGGAGAGCTAACTATGGCTACACCTTC. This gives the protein CASSVGRANYGYTF.

CDR3 coding DNA: TGTGCCAGCAGCCAGATACTAGCGGGGGCGAAGACCCAGTACTTC. This gives the protein CASSQILAGAKTQYF. The rearrangement joins TRBV13 to TRBJ2-5; 11 nucleotides line up with TRBD2. CDR1 is PRHDT, CDR2 FYEKMQ, per germline (reference sequence). Trimming cost V 5 bases and J 6 bases; bases outside gene matches: 8. The CDR3 spans 15 residues.

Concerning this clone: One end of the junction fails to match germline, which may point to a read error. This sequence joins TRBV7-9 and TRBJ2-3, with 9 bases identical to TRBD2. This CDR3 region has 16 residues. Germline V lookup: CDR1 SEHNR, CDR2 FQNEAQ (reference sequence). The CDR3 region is CASSLAGTPSTDTQYF. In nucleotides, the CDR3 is TGTGCCAGCAGCCTAGCGGGGACCCCTAGCACAGATACGCAGTATTTT.

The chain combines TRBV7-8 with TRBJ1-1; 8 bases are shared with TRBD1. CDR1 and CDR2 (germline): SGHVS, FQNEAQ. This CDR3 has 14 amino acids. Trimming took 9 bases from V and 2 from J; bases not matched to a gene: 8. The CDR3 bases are TGTGCCAGTTATCTACAGGGGGTAAACACTGAAGCTTTCTTT. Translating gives CASYLQGVNTEAFF.

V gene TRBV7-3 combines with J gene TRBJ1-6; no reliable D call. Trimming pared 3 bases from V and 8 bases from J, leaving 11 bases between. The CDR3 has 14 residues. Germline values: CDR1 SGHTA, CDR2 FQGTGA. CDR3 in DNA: TGTGCCAGCAGCTTTAAGGGAGGCGATTCACCCCTCCACTTT. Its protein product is CASSFKGGDSPLHF.

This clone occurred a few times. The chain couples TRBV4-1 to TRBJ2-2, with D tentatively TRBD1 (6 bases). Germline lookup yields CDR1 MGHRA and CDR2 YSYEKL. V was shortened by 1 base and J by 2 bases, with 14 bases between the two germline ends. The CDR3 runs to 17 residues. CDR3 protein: CASSQVVGTQNTGELFF. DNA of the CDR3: TGCGCCAGCAGCCAAGTAGTCGGGACACAAAACACCGGGGAGCTGTTTTTT.

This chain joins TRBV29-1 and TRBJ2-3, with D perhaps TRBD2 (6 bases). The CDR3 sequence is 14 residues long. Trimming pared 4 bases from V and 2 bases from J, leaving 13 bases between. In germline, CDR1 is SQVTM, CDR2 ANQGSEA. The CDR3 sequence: CSVVPGEYTDTQYF. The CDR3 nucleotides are TGCAGCGTTGTTCCGGGGGAGTACACAGATACGCAGTATTTT.

CDR3 DNA sequence: TGTGCCACCAGTGACCCGGGACAGTTCAATGAGCAGTTCTTC. Its translation: CATSDPGQFNEQFF. This chain uses TRBV24-1 with TRBJ2-1, with TRBD1 identical over 7 bases. The CDR3 runs to 14 residues. Trimming at V came to 4 bases and at J to 6 bases, leaving 5 bases not matched to a gene. CDR1 and CDR2 (germline): KGHDR, SFDVKD.

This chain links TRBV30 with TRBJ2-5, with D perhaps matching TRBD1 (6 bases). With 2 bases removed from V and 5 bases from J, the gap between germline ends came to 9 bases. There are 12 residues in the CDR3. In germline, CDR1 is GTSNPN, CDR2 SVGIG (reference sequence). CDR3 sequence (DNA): TGTGCCTGGAGTACAGGGTTGGAGACCCAGTACTTC. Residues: CAWSTGLETQYF.

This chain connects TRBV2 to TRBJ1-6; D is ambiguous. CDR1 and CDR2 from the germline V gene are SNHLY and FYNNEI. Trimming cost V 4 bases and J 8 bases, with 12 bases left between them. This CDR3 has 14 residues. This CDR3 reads CASSVERFDSPLHF. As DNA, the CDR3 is TGTGCCAGCAGTGTTGAAAGGTTCGATTCACCCCTCCACTTT.

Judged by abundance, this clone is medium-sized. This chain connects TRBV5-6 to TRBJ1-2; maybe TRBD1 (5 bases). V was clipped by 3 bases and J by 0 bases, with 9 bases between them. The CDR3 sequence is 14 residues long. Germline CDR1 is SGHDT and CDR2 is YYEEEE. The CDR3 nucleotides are TGTGCCAGCAGCTCGACAGATGCTAACTATGGCTACACCTTC. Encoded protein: CASSSTDANYGYTF.

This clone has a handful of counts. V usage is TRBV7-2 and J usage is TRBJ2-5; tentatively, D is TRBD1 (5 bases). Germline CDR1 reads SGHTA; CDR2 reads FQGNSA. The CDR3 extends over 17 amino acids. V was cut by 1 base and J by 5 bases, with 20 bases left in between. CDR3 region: CASSLEVLAGLVETQYF. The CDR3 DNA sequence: TGTGCCAGCAGCTTAGAGGTCTTGGCAGGGCTCGTTGAGACCCAGTACTTC.

In DNA form, the CDR3 reads TGTGCCAGCAGTTACCGAGACCACCTTAACACTGAAGCTTTCTTT. This encodes CASSYRDHLNTEAFF. The chain is built from TRBV6-6 and TRBJ1-1; no reliable D call. CDR3 size: 15 residues. V lost 2 bases, J lost 2 bases, and 12 bases lay in between. Germline-derived CDR1 and CDR2 are MNHNY and SVGAGI (reference sequence).